This T cell receptor (beta chain) was captured in a study of T cell changes during pregnancy in multiple sclerosis. The protocol was immunoSEQ multiplex PCR, while the TCRdb copy is restricted to in-frame clones and leaves out a portion. The data show approximately 44,000 clones, more than 85% seen once. CDR3 size: 15 residues. The germline V gene has CDR1 SGHDT and CDR2 YYEEEE. The V end lost 2 bases, the J end lost 0 bases, and 11 bases lay between the germline ends. The rearrangement links TRBV5-6 to TRBJ1-2, with a tentative D call TRBD1 (6 bases). The starting material was CD4+ T cells from peripheral blood mononuclear cells, obtained in the second trimester of pregnancy. This TCR derives from a female donor in good health, enrolled as a control in a pregnancy study. The CDR3 DNA follows: TGTGCCAGCAGCTTCTACGACAGGACTAACTATGGCTACACCTTC. Residues: CASSFYDRTNYGYTF. Full variable domain (outside the CDR3, taken from reference TRBV5-6 and TRBJ1-2): DAGVTQSPTHLIKTRGQQVTLRCSPKSGHDTVSWYQQALGQGPQFIFQYYEEEERQRGNFPDRFSGHQFPNYSSELNVNALLLGDSALYLCASSFYDRTNYGYTFGSGTRLTVV.